This T cell receptor beta chain was captured in a study of siplizumab effects on memory and regulatory T cells. Study-wide findings and caveats: Siplizumab caused a significant drop in alloreactive sequences traceable to unstimulated CD4+ memory cells. Naive or memory phenotype assignment was not possible for roughly 75-97% of proliferating CD4+ or CD8+ clones.

This CDR3 contains 17 residues. Clones were read by immunoSEQ multiplex PCR, and TCRdb kept only the in-frame ones, dropping some. The sample has over 90,000 clones, 92% seen once. As concerns this clone: The antigen remains undetermined.

The specimen was CD4+ T cells sorted from blood. The genes are TRBV1 and TRBJ2-7; TRBD2 was called by the table and not checked on the DNA. TRBV1 is listed as a pseudogene. This sequence was found in a human donor in good health. The CDR3 DNA reads TGCACCAGCAGCCCTCCCGGAGGATGGGCGGGGGGCTACGAGCAGTACTTC. Translation: CTSSPPGGWAGGYEQYF.